The source of this T cell receptor (beta chain) is a study of blood T cell repertoires in COVID-19. Per the germline V gene, CDR1 is LGHDT and CDR2 is YNNKEL (reference sequence). Trimming took off 2 bases at V and 4 bases at J, with 7 bases between the two ends. This CDR3 comprises 13 residues. Clones were sequenced by immunoSEQ multiplex PCR, and TCRdb holds only the in-frame ones, with some missing. The table shows about 190,000 clones, with roughly 89% occurring only once. The rearrangement uses TRBV3-1 (or the pseudogene TRBV3-2) and TRBJ2-3; the D gene is possibly TRBD1 (6 bases). Specimen: peripheral blood. The TCR was taken from a man aged 35 to 55 with acute or convalescent COVID-19. The CDR3 loop is CASSQTGSDTQYF. CDR3 DNA: TGTGCCAGCAGCCAAACAGGGTCAGATACGCAGTATTTT.